Listed here are 17 T cell receptor beta chains from one sample, sequenced in a study of CD8 T cells in ankylosing spondylitis. TCRdb analysed the 5' RACE reads with MiXCR anew, one entry per CDR3 protein. Of approximately 200,000 distinct CDR3 sequences listed, about an eighth are singletons. The material sequenced was blood, either unsorted or a sorted T cell fraction (not recorded which). The receptor set was obtained from a female donor with ankylosing spondylitis or in good health (not recorded which).

The V gene is TRBV7-6, the J gene TRBJ2-1; the D gene is possibly TRBD1 (5 bases). CDR1 SGHVS and CDR2 FNYEAQ come from the germline V gene. CDR3 length equals 15 residues. The ends were cut back, 5 bases at V and 6 bases at J, with 17 bases in the middle. The CDR3 loop is CASSTGALPTNEQFF. CDR3 nucleotides: TGTGCCAGCAGCACAGGAGCCCTCCCGACCAATGAGCAGTTCTTC.

For this clonotype: This may arise from a read error, as a much more abundant clone is one base away. The genes are TRBV20-1 and TRBJ2-1; D is unresolved. Deletions cut 7 bases from V and 5 bases from J, with 12 bases between. Germline lookup yields CDR1 DFQATT and CDR2 SNEGSKA (reference sequence). The CDR3 is made up of 12 amino acids. For the CDR3, the DNA is TGCAGTGTATGGGCAAGAAACAATGAGCAGTTCTTC. Amino acid sequence: CSVWARNNEQFF.

This clonotype was detected ten times or more. V is TRBV4-1 and J is TRBJ1-5, with D tentatively TRBD1 (6 bases). CDR1 and CDR2 from the germline V gene are MGHRA and YSYEKL. Trimming removed 4 bases from V and 4 bases from J, with 17 bases in between. The CDR3 covers 16 residues. DNA for the CDR3: TGCGCCAGCAGCCCGACTCCAGGGGACCTAAATCAGCCCCAGCATTTT. Its protein product is CASSPTPGDLNQPQHF.

The sample holds many counts of this clonotype. The V and J genes are TRBV7-2 and TRBJ1-3; TRBD1 agrees at 7 bases. The CDR3 totals 15 residues. V was clipped by 5 bases and J by 2 bases; unmatched bases: 6. Germline V gives CDR1 SGHTA, CDR2 FQGNSA. DNA for the CDR3: TGTGCCAGCAGCCCACAGGGACAGACTGGAAACACCATATATTTT. Encoded protein: CASSPQGQTGNTIYF. The full variable domain, completed using reference TRBV7-2 and TRBJ1-3, is GAGVSQSPSNKVTEKGKDVELRCDPISGHTALYWYRQSLGQGLEFLIYFQGNSAPDKSGLPSDRFSAERTGGSVSTLTIQRTQQEDSAVYLCASSPQGQTGNTIYFGEGSWLTVV.

V is TRBV10-3 and J is TRBJ2-7; 7 nucleotides agree with TRBD1. Trimming at V came to 10 bases and at J to 3 bases, leaving 9 bases not matched to a gene. Per germline, CDR1 ENHRY and CDR2 SYGVKD. This CDR3 has 13 amino acids. In DNA, the CDR3 is TGTGCCAACCGGGACAGCCTACTCTACGAGCAGTACTTC. It translates to CANRDSLLYEQYF.

Ten or more counts support this clonotype. The chain links TRBV29-1 to TRBJ2-1, with D possibly being TRBD1 or TRBD2 (5 bases each). Germline values: CDR1 SQVTM, CDR2 ANQGSEA. CDR3 length: 13 amino acids. The ends were cut back, 7 bases at V and 4 bases at J, with 14 bases in the middle. In nucleotides, the CDR3 is TGCAGCGCGGGGCCGCGGACATACAATGAGCAGTTCTTC. Its protein is CSAGPRTYNEQFF.

At least ten counts were recorded for this clonotype. CDR3 DNA sequence: TGCAGCGTTGAATCACTTGGGTTGAATGGCTACACCTTC. This sequence encodes CSVESLGLNGYTF. The rearrangement uses TRBV29-1 and TRBJ1-2; D is uncertain. The CDR3 has 13 residues. The V and J ends lost 2 bases and 6 bases respectively, with 13 bases between them. Germline V gene sequence: CDR1 SQVTM, CDR2 ANQGSEA.

This clonotype was counted ten times or more. V is TRBV5-1 and J is TRBJ2-7; D call uncertain. This CDR3 comprises 15 residues. V lost 2 bases and J 0 bases, leaving 12 bases between the germline ends. Germline CDR1 SGHRS, CDR2 YFSETQ. DNA of the CDR3: TGCGCCAGCAGCTTTGCACCTGACAACTCCTACGAGCAGTACTTC. Protein sequence: CASSFAPDNSYEQYF. Full variable domain (missing parts from reference TRBV5-1 and TRBJ2-7): KAGVTQTPRYLIKTRGQQVTLSCSPISGHRSVSWYQQTPGQGLQFLFEYFSETQRNKGNFPGRFSGRQFSNSRSEMNVSTLELGDSALYLCASSFAPDNSYEQYFGPGTRLTVT.

This sequence joins TRBV12-3 or TRBV12-4 and TRBJ2-1; TRBD1 agrees at 7 bases. With V trimmed by 6 bases and J by 5 bases, 4 bases remained unmatched. This CDR3 is 13 amino acids long. CDR3 protein: CASSLTGDNEQFF. The DNA of the CDR3 is TGTGCCAGCAGCCTTACAGGGGACAATGAGCAGTTCTTC.

At least ten counts were recorded for this clonotype. V and J are TRBV19 and TRBJ2-1; the D is unclear. Germline V lookup: CDR1 LNHDA, CDR2 SQIVND (reference sequence). V was shortened by 4 bases and J by 4 bases, with 5 bases between the two germline ends. The CDR3 runs 12 residues. The CDR3 DNA is TGTGCCAGTAGTACCCCGTACAATGAGCAGTTCTTC. Residues: CASSTPYNEQFF.

The sample holds many counts of this clonotype. This sequence joins TRBV6-5 and TRBJ2-2; 10 positions agree with TRBD1. V was pared by 2 bases and J by 0 bases, with 9 bases of the junction left unmatched. The length of the CDR3 is 19 residues. Germline V gene data show CDR1 as MNHEY and CDR2 as SVGAGI. CDR3 residues: CASSYTPTGGPSNTGELFF. The CDR3 nucleotides are TGTGCCAGCAGTTACACTCCGACAGGGGGCCCGTCGAACACCGGGGAGCTGTTTTTT.

The rearrangement uses TRBV11-2 and TRBJ2-1, with 10 bases identical to TRBD2. Unmatched junction bases numbered 5, after V lost 2 bases and J lost 4 bases. Germline V CDR1 and CDR2: SGHAT, FQNNGV. The CDR3 is 16 residues long. The CDR3, as DNA: TGTGCCAGCAGCTTAATGTCTAGCGGGGGTTACAATGAGCAGTTCTTC. Its translation: CASSLMSSGGYNEQFF. Complete variable domain (other parts from reference TRBV11-2 and TRBJ2-1): EAGVAQSPRYKIIEKRQSVAFWCNPISGHATLYWYQQILGQGPKLLIQFQNNGVVDDSQLPKDRFSAERLKGVDSTLKIQPAKLEDSAVYLCASSLMSSGGYNEQFFGPGTRLTVL.

CDR3 loop: CASRTLGESYEQYF. Written as DNA, the CDR3 is TGCGCCAGCAGGACTCTGGGCGAGAGCTACGAGCAGTACTTC. This chain joins TRBV5-1 and TRBJ2-7; D unresolved. This CDR3 is 14 amino acids long. The V end was cut by 5 bases, the J end by 3 bases, with 15 bases between. Per germline, CDR1 SGHRS and CDR2 YFSETQ.

The V call is TRBV6-2 or TRBV6-3, the J call TRBJ2-3; 10 nucleotides match TRBD2. This CDR3 comprises 17 residues. Germline CDR1 and CDR2: MNHEY and SVGEGT. V lost 4 bases and J lost 4; bases outside the gene matches: 11. CDR3 amino acids: CASSSVPSGSTADTQYF. The CDR3 coding sequence is TGTGCCAGCAGTTCCGTTCCTAGCGGGAGTACCGCAGATACGCAGTATTTT.

The sample holds a few counts of this clonotype. The chain links TRBV12-3 or TRBV12-4 to TRBJ2-2, with D uncertain. V lost 2 bases to trimming and J lost 6 bases, with 4 bases between them. The CDR3 contains 12 residues. The CDR3 sequence is CASSLNAGELFF. In nucleotides, the CDR3 is TGTGCCAGCAGTTTAAACGCCGGGGAGCTGTTTTTT.

In its sample, this clonotype was seen many times. This chain links TRBV9 with TRBJ1-1, with D uncertain. The CDR3 runs to 16 residues. Germline lookup yields CDR1 SGDLS and CDR2 YYNGEE. Trimming left V 0 bases short and J 0 bases short, with 12 bases between. The CDR3 here is CASSVGVDLMNTEAFF. The CDR3 coding sequence is TGTGCCAGCAGCGTAGGGGTGGACTTAATGAACACTGAAGCTTTCTTT.

The sample holds many counts of this clonotype. V is TRBV7-2 and J is TRBJ2-7; 7 positions match TRBD1. The germline CDR1 and CDR2 sequences are SGHTA and FQGNSA. V lost 4 bases and J lost 3; bases outside the gene matches: 6. The CDR3 covers 14 residues. CDR3 bases: TGTGCCAGCAGCTCCGGGACAGCAGGCTACGAGCAGTACTTC. Translating gives CASSSGTAGYEQYF.